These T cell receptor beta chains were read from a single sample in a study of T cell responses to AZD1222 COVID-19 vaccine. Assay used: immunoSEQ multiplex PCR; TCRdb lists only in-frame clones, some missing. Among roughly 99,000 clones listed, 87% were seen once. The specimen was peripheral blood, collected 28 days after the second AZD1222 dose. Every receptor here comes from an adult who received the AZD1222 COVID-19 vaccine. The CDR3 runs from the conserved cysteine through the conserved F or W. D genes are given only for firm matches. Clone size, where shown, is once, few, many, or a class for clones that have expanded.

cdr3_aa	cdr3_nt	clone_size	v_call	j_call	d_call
CASSIGGGTGELFF	TGTGCCAGTAGTATAGGGGGTGGAACCGGGGAGCTGTTTTTT	few	TRBV19	TRBJ2-2	NA
CASSLVGRPYYTGGSMNTEAFF	TGCGCCAGCAGCTTGGTAGGGAGACCCTATTACACTGGGGGCTCCATGAACACTGAAGCTTTCTTT	NA	TRBV5-1	TRBJ1-1	NA
CASSVGPGQLYEQYF	TGTGCCAGCAGCGTGGGCCCAGGACAGCTCTACGAGCAGTACTTC	few	TRBV9	TRBJ2-7	NA
CASSLTGSQLNTEAFF	TGTGCCAGCAGTTTAACGGGGTCTCAATTAAACACTGAAGCTTTCTTT	NA	TRBV27	TRBJ1-1	NA
CASSVGLAGGPPYNEQFF	TGTGCCAGCAGCGTAGGTCTAGCGGGGGGGCCCCCCTACAATGAACAGTTCTTC	NA	TRBV9	TRBJ2-1	TRBD2
CASEGGPSGANVLTF	TGTGCCAGCGAAGGGGGGCCTTCTGGGGCCAACGTCCTGACTTTC	once	TRBV5-6	TRBJ2-6	NA
CASTRTGSNYGYTF	TGTGCCAGCACTCGGACAGGGTCTAACTATGGCTACACCTTC	NA	TRBV6-5	TRBJ1-2	TRBD1
CASSPRIPAGTGELFF	TGTGCCAGCAGCCCGCGCATCCCCGCCGGGACCGGGGAGCTGTTTTTT	NA	TRBV11-2	TRBJ2-2	NA
CASSEGDPTGPPGAFF	TGTGCCAGCAGTGAAGGGGACCCAACGGGACCCCCCGGAGCTTTCTTT	NA	TRBV6-1	TRBJ1-1	NA
CASSSSPGGGASTGELFF	TGTGCCAGCAGCTCTTCCCCTGGCGGGGGGGCGAGCACCGGGGAGCTGTTTTTT	NA	TRBV7-2	TRBJ2-2	TRBD2
CASRLTGNYGYTF	TGTGCCAGCAGACTGACAGGGAACTATGGCTACACCTTC	NA	TRBV6-5	TRBJ1-2	TRBD1
CATSDSGTATYEQYF	TGTGCCACCAGTGATTCCGGGACAGCAACCTACGAGCAGTACTTC	NA	TRBV24-1	TRBJ2-7	TRBD1
CASSQVHRLTTNEKLFF	TGCGCCAGCAGCCAAGTCCACAGGCTCACAACTAATGAAAAACTGTTTTTT	once	TRBV4-1	TRBJ1-4	NA
CASSLRQGPPNYGYTF	TGTGCCAGCAGCCTGAGACAGGGCCCTCCTAACTATGGCTACACCTTC	NA	TRBV7-2	TRBJ1-2	TRBD1
CATSDLDRGYGYTF	TGTGCCACCAGTGACCTAGACAGGGGGTATGGCTACACCTTC	NA	TRBV24-1	TRBJ1-2	TRBD1
CASSSDGSSYNEQFF	TGTGCCAGCAGCTCTGACGGGAGCTCCTACAATGAGCAGTTCTTC	NA	TRBV7-3	TRBJ2-1	NA
CASSSWTRGYGYTF	TGTGCCAGCAGTTCCTGGACACGGGGGTATGGCTACACCTTC	NA	TRBV27	TRBJ1-2	NA
CASSFGTSGGQETQYF	TGCGCCAGCAGCTTCGGGACTAGCGGGGGCCAAGAGACCCAGTACTTC	NA	TRBV5-1	TRBJ2-5	TRBD2
CASSWSRADTGELFF	TGTGCCAGCAGTTGGTCCAGGGCCGACACCGGGGAGCTGTTTTTT	NA	TRBV27	TRBJ2-2	NA
CASSQLAAMNTEAFF	TGTGCCAGCAGCCAGCTGGCAGCCATGAACACTGAAGCTTTCTTT	NA	TRBV3-1/TRBV3-2	TRBJ1-1	NA
CASSQDLPGQNYGYTF	TGCGCCAGCAGCCAAGATCTGCCAGGGCAAAACTATGGCTACACCTTC	NA	TRBV4-1	TRBJ1-2	NA
CASSFGGPRSGNTIYF	TGTGCCAGCAGTTTCGGGGGGCCGAGGTCTGGAAACACCATATATTTT	NA	TRBV27	TRBJ1-3	NA
CASSEDGVTAFF	TGTGCCAGCAGCGAGGATGGGGTGACGGCTTTCTTT	NA	TRBV5-6	TRBJ1-1	NA
CASSLSTSGNEQFF	TGTGCCAGCAGCTTATCGACTAGCGGGAATGAGCAGTTCTTC	NA	TRBV7-9	TRBJ2-1	TRBD2
CASSQLLLAGVENEQFF	TGCGCCAGCAGCCAACTCCTACTAGCGGGGGTAGAGAATGAGCAGTTCTTC	NA	TRBV5-1	TRBJ2-1	TRBD2
CASRRDRARQETQYF	TGTGCCAGCAGAAGAGACAGGGCGAGGCAAGAGACCCAGTACTTC	NA	TRBV6-5	TRBJ2-5	TRBD1
CASRRDRGGNTIYF	TGTGCCAGCAGGAGGGACAGGGGGGGAAACACCATATATTTT	NA	TRBV7-2	TRBJ1-3	TRBD1
CASSYPGGTAIGYTF	TGTGCCAGCAGTTACCCCGGAGGGACCGCTATCGGCTACACCTTC	NA	TRBV6-6	TRBJ1-2	NA
CASSESTPIGRQPQHF	TGTGCCAGCAGTGAATCGACACCTATCGGGCGTCAGCCCCAGCATTTT	NA	TRBV6-1	TRBJ1-5	NA
CASSLGRIGYEQYF	TGCGCCAGCAGCTTGGGCAGGATCGGGTACGAGCAGTACTTC	NA	TRBV5-1	TRBJ2-7	NA
CASSLAGEQPQHF	TGTGCCAGCAGCTTAGCCGGGGAGCAGCCCCAGCATTTT	NA	TRBV7-2	TRBJ1-5	NA
CASSIQGATVTEAFF	TGTGCCAGTAGTATACAGGGGGCAACGGTCACTGAAGCTTTCTTT	NA	TRBV19	TRBJ1-1	TRBD1
CALASGLHTDTQYF	TGTGCCTTGGCTAGCGGGTTACACACAGATACGCAGTATTTT	NA	TRBV2	TRBJ2-3	TRBD2
CASSPRGIEAFF	TGTGCCAGCAGCCCCCGGGGGATTGAAGCTTTCTTT	few	TRBV7-9	TRBJ1-1	NA
CASSQERLSDSTTNEKLFF	TGCGCCAGCAGCCAAGAACGTCTGTCGGACAGCACAACTAATGAAAAACTGTTTTTT	NA	TRBV4-1	TRBJ1-4	NA
CASSEGWLARETQYF	TGTGCCAGCAGTGAAGGATGGTTAGCGAGGGAGACCCAGTACTTC	NA	TRBV6-1	TRBJ2-5	NA
CASSPAGSGANVLTF	TGTGCCAGTAGTCCGGCAGGGTCTGGGGCCAACGTCCTGACTTTC	NA	TRBV19	TRBJ2-6	NA
CASSLTQLMNTEAFF	TGTGCCAGCAGCTTAACCCAGCTAATGAACACTGAAGCTTTCTTT	NA	TRBV6-2/TRBV6-3	TRBJ1-1	NA
CASSLYPEISTDTQYF	TGTGCCAGCAGTTTATATCCCGAGATTAGCACAGATACGCAGTATTTT	NA	TRBV27	TRBJ2-3	NA
CASSLFPQQFF	TGTGCCAGCAGCTTATTCCCACAGCAGTTCTTC	NA	TRBV11-2	TRBJ2-1	NA